What follows describes a single T cell receptor beta chain. This record belongs to a study of PD-1 blockade in classical Hodgkin lymphoma. Time point defined: cycle 4 day 1 (C4D1), after 6 weeks of nivolumab. Each patient's relapse followed autologous stem cell transplantation, and brentuximab vedotin exposure varied. TCRdb keeps only in-frame clones here, not all; method: immunoSEQ multiplex PCR. The table shows roughly 100,000 clones, with over 85% occurring only once. CDR1 is SNHLY and CDR2 is FYNNEI in the germline V gene. V was clipped by 4 bases and J by 2 bases; unmatched bases: 4. This CDR3 has 15 amino acids.

This sequence joins TRBV2 and TRBJ2-7; 11 nucleotides agree with TRBD2. The TCR comes from a human donor with classical Hodgkin lymphoma. The sequencing used peripheral blood mononuclear cells (PBMCs), collected before the fourth cycle of nivolumab. CDR3 residues: CASSGRLAGTYEQYF. CDR3 coding DNA: TGTGCCAGCAGTGGCAGACTAGCGGGGACCTACGAGCAGTACTTC.